The 10 T cell receptor beta chains below were found in one sample sequenced in a study of blood T cell repertoires in COVID-19. Method: immunoSEQ multiplex PCR; TCRdb's copy keeps in-frame clones and lacks some. Counted here are 130,000 or so clones, around three quarters occurring once; the ten biggest clones make up 11%. Sequenced material: peripheral blood. The origin of the receptors is a human donor in a cohort sampled during active COVID-19.

This clone was recorded a few times. In DNA, the CDR3 is TGTGCCAGCAGCCAGAACGGGAAGAGAGCCTATGGCTACACCTTC. It specifies CASSQNGKRAYGYTF. V usage is TRBV14 and J usage is TRBJ1-2, with no clear D. CDR3 length equals 15 residues. Germline CDR1 is SGHDN and CDR2 is FVKESK. Trimming shortened V by 3 bases and J by 4 bases, and 15 bases separated the two germline ends.

In this sample, this clone turned up once. The rearrangement links TRBV9 to TRBJ1-1; 9 nucleotides match TRBD1. The CDR3 length is 14 residues. The germline CDR1 and CDR2 sequences are SGDLS and YYNGEE. V lost 3 bases, J lost 1 base, and 1 base stayed unmatched. The CDR3 DNA sequence: TGTGCCAGCAGCGCACAGGGGGCGAACACTGAAGCTTTCTTT. It codes for CASSAQGANTEAFF. Full variable domain (outside the CDR3, taken from reference TRBV9 and TRBJ1-1): DSGVTQTPKHLITATGQRVTLRCSPRSGDLSVYWYQQSLDQGLQFLIQYYNGEERAKGNILERFSAQQFPDLHSELNLSSLELGDSALYFCASSAQGANTEAFFGQGTRLTVV.

The chain combines TRBV6-5 with TRBJ1-6; 7 nucleotides align to TRBD1. V lost 2 bases and J lost 6; bases outside the gene matches: 7. Germline V gives CDR1 MNHEY, CDR2 SVGAGI. CDR3 length equals 16 residues. The CDR3 DNA reads TGTGCCAGCAGTTACACAGGGGATGTTATTAATTCACCCCTCCACTTT. The encoded protein is CASSYTGDVINSPLHF.

The V gene is TRBV13, the J gene TRBJ2-7; D perhaps matches TRBD1 (5 bases). The CDR3 runs to 14 residues. Germline V gives CDR1 PRHDT, CDR2 FYEKMQ (reference sequence). V gave up 5 bases and J gave up 0 bases, with 11 bases separating them. This CDR3 is CASSPRAASYEQYF. In nucleotides, the CDR3 is TGTGCCAGCAGCCCCAGGGCAGCCTCCTACGAGCAGTACTTC.

This clone was recorded once. The V call is TRBV6-2 or TRBV6-3, the J call TRBJ2-7; 7 nucleotides agree with TRBD1. The CDR3 covers 15 residues. Per germline, CDR1 MNHEY and CDR2 SVGEGT. With V trimmed by 4 bases and J by 3 bases, 9 bases remained unmatched. For the CDR3, the DNA is TGTGCCAGCAGTTTCCTACAGGGGCCCAACTACGAGCAGTACTTC. It codes for CASSFLQGPNYEQYF.

This clone appeared a few times. The chain joins TRBV18 to TRBJ2-6; weak D call: TRBD1 (6 bases). The CDR3 totals 17 residues. Trimming cost V 2 bases and J 2 bases, with 13 bases left between them. Germline CDR1 reads KGHSH; CDR2 reads LQKENI. The DNA of the CDR3 is TGTGCCAGCTCACCAGGGTTACAGGGAACTGGGGCCAACGTCCTGACTTTC. Protein: CASSPGLQGTGANVLTF.

The chain recombines TRBV6-6 with TRBJ2-7, with 7 positions matching TRBD2. The CDR3 loop spans 12 amino acids. V shed 6 bases, J shed 9 bases, and the junction held 8 bases outside the gene matches. Germline CDR1 MNHNY, CDR2 SVGAGI (reference sequence). The CDR3 region has the DNA TGTGCCAGCAGCTTCACCGGGACTATGCAGTACTTC. This gives the protein CASSFTGTMQYF.

The CDR3 sequence: CASSFPGTPSYEQYF. The DNA for the CDR3 is TGTGCCAGCAGTTTCCCCGGGACACCATCCTACGAGCAGTACTTC. The V call is TRBV6-5, the J call TRBJ2-7, with D perhaps TRBD1 (6 bases). This CDR3 has 15 residues. The germline V gene has CDR1 MNHEY and CDR2 SVGAGI. Trimming left V 4 bases short and J 1 base short, with 14 bases between.

The J gene is TRBJ2-3, the V gene TRBV6-2 or TRBV6-3; 8 nucleotides align to TRBD2. Germline lookup yields CDR1 MNHEY and CDR2 SVGEGT. Losses at the gene ends were 0 bases for V and 7 bases for J; bases not matched to a gene: 9. CDR3 length equals 16 residues. CDR3 sequence (DNA): TGTGCCAGCAGTTACTCCTTACGGGGGGGAAGGAATACGCAGTATTTT. Amino acid sequence: CASSYSLRGGRNTQYF.

The V call is TRBV4-1, the J call TRBJ2-7; 7 bases are shared with TRBD1. J was trimmed by 3 bases and V by 0 bases; bases with no gene match: 2. The germline CDR1 and CDR2 sequences are MGHRA and YSYEKL. This CDR3 is 14 amino acids long. The CDR3 sequence: CASSQERDSYEQYF. The CDR3 bases are TGCGCCAGCAGCCAAGAACGGGACAGCTACGAGCAGTACTTC.